One sample yielded the 12 T cell receptor beta chains listed below, sequenced in a study of control samples from healthy donors and cancer patients. Here immunoSEQ multiplex PCR was the method, and the copy in TCRdb shows in-frame clones only, minus some. The table shows fewer than 200,000 clones, with roughly 89% occurring only once. Sequences were obtained from blood. Receptor source: a woman in her fifties or sixties in good health.

This CDR3 reads CSVEIGTSGTGDTQYF. CDR3 DNA: TGCAGCGTTGAAATTGGGACTAGCGGCACTGGAGATACGCAGTATTTT. This chain joins TRBV29-1 and TRBJ2-3, with 11 bases matching TRBD2. The CDR3 length is 16 residues. CDR1 and CDR2 from the germline V gene are SQVTM and ANQGSEA. V was clipped by 2 bases and J by 5 bases; unmatched bases: 9.

This chain joins TRBV7-7 and TRBJ2-7; the D gene is possibly TRBD2 (6 bases). This CDR3 has 19 residues. Trimming removed 1 base at V and 2 bases at J, with 24 bases between. The germline V gene has CDR1 SSHAT and CDR2 FNYEAQ (reference sequence). In DNA, the CDR3 is TGTGCCAGCAGCTTAGATCCAAGGGCGCGGGGTGTTTTCCCCTACGAGCAGTACTTC. This encodes CASSLDPRARGVFPYEQYF.

This rearrangement joins TRBV24-1 to TRBJ2-3, with D maybe TRBD2 (5 bases). The CDR3 covers 14 residues. The germline gives CDR1 KGHDR, CDR2 SFDVKD. Trimming took off 3 bases at V and 2 bases at J, with 8 bases between the two ends. The CDR3 region is CATSDGGFTDTQYF. DNA for the CDR3: TGTGCCACCAGTGATGGAGGATTCACAGATACGCAGTATTTT.

The chain couples TRBV28 to TRBJ1-4; D is unclear. The CDR3 runs to 11 residues. V lost 6 bases and J 9 bases, leaving 8 bases between the germline ends. CDR1 MDHEN and CDR2 SYDVKM come from the germline V gene. The CDR3: CASRTNQKLFF. CDR3 sequence (DNA): TGTGCCAGCAGGACGAATCAAAAACTGTTTTTT.

V gene TRBV5-1 combines with J gene TRBJ1-6; D remains ambiguous. The germline V gene encodes CDR1 SGHRS and CDR2 YFSETQ. The CDR3 sequence is 14 residues long. V was trimmed by 0 bases and J by 10 bases, leaving 11 bases between them. This chain's CDR3 is CASSLAVTGSPLHF. The CDR3 DNA follows: TGCGCCAGCAGCTTGGCGGTAACGGGGTCACCCCTCCACTTT.

The chain combines TRBV30 with TRBJ1-5, with D uncertain. The CDR3 consists of 12 residues. Germline-derived CDR1 and CDR2 are GTSNPN and SVGIG (reference sequence). V was shortened by 0 bases and J by 6 bases, with 6 bases between the two germline ends. The CDR3 DNA follows: TGTGCCTGGAGTGTTGGAAGTCAGCCCCAGCATTTT. It specifies CAWSVGSQPQHF.

J is TRBJ2-7 and V is TRBV27; the D gene is possibly TRBD2 (5 bases). Per germline, CDR1 MNHEY and CDR2 SMNVEV (reference sequence). The V and J ends lost 6 bases and 3 bases respectively, with 24 bases between them. The CDR3 is 17 residues long. Here the CDR3 reads CASSRLSAGTEGYEQYF. The CDR3 bases are TGTGCCAGCAGCAGGCTCTCGGCGGGCACTGAAGGCTACGAGCAGTACTTC.

This chain links TRBV3-1 (or the pseudogene TRBV3-2) with TRBJ2-7; a weak D match, TRBD1 (5 bases). The CDR3 runs 13 residues. The germline gives CDR1 LGHDT, CDR2 YNNKEL (reference sequence). The ends were cut back, 1 base at V and 3 bases at J, with 7 bases in the middle. This CDR3 is CASSQGQFYEQYF. The CDR3 DNA reads as TGTGCCAGCAGCCAAGGACAGTTCTACGAGCAGTACTTC.

This clone was seen more than once but under ten times. V usage is TRBV21-1 and J usage is TRBJ2-1. TRBV21-1 is an annotated pseudogene. The CDR3 sequence is 15 residues long. The CDR3 loop is CASSKAALPNNEQFF. DNA of the CDR3: TGTGCCAGCAGCAAGGCAGCCCTTCCAAACAATGAGCAGTTCTTC.

This CDR3 is CASSFDRLGEQFF. The CDR3 DNA reads as TGTGCCAGCAGCTTTGACAGGCTGGGTGAGCAGTTCTTC. The gene calls are TRBV5-4 and TRBJ2-1, with D possibly matching TRBD1 (6 bases). Germline assignment: CDR1 SGHNT and CDR2 YYREEE (reference sequence). The CDR3 is 13 residues long. V lost 2 bases and J lost 9, with 12 bases in between.

This clone occurred once. The V call is TRBV7-9, the J call TRBJ1-2; TRBD1 matches 9 bases. The CDR3 runs 16 residues. Germline V CDR1 and CDR2: SEHNR, FQNEAQ (reference sequence). V lost 3 bases and J lost 8; bases outside the gene matches: 13. This CDR3 reads CASSLGVGQGFSGYTF. The CDR3 nucleotides read TGTGCCAGCAGCTTGGGGGTGGGACAGGGATTCTCCGGCTACACCTTC.

The rearrangement joins TRBV4-1 to TRBJ2-4; 13 positions agree with TRBD2. Germline CDR1 MGHRA, CDR2 YSYEKL. This CDR3 region has 18 residues. V gave up 1 base and J gave up 1 base; unmatched junction bases: 4. The CDR3 DNA is TGCGCCAGCAGCCAAGGACTAGCGGGAGGTTACGCCAAAAACATTCAGTACTTC. This gives the protein CASSQGLAGGYAKNIQYF.